This section outlines one T cell receptor beta chain sequence together with its context. In its sample, this clonotype was seen a few times. Its antigen remains unidentified. No base qualities exist here, and no much larger clone lies one base off it. Library generation was performed with PCR. The sample was run on an Illumina HiSeq 2500. Molecular barcoding was employed in the preparation of TCR libraries, with unique molecular identifiers being used to normalize TCRbeta repertoire quantification. Using fastp at Q25 and MiXCR, TCRdb reprocessed the public reads and kept productive beta chains. Each entry is one CDR3 protein sequence, shown with its most common DNA and genes. Across this sample there are approximately 640,000 distinct CDR3 sequences, with over 15% seen only once. Jointly, the top ten make up approximately 1% of the sample. V sheds 5 bases and J sheds 9 bases, leaving 20 bases between their ends. As encoded in the germline V gene (reference sequence), CDR1 is DFQATT while CDR2 is SNEGSKA. The CDR3, cysteine through phenylalanine, is 14 amino acids long. The only DNA kept is the CDR3, 42 bases in frame from the first base.

The data originate from a study of T-cell reconstitution after alpha-beta-depleted transplantation in children (dated by TCRdb to the mid-2010s). For the wider study: T-cell immune reconstitution after TCRalphabeta/CD19-depleted allogeneic hematopoietic cell transplantation in children was quantitatively tracked in the study by means of TCR repertoire profiling.

This clonotype was obtained from a human donor who donated a stem cell graft to a child with acute myeloid leukemia. The rearrangement joined TRBV20-1 to TRBJ2-1; the D call could be TRBD1 or TRBD2, with each sharing 6 bases. The source was PBMCs from the stem cell graft donor, collected from the stem cell graft. The CDR3 amino acid sequence is: CSAFTGSGRGEQFF. The DNA sequence reads TGCAGTGCTTTTACAGGGAGCGGGCGTGGTGAGCAGTTCTTC.